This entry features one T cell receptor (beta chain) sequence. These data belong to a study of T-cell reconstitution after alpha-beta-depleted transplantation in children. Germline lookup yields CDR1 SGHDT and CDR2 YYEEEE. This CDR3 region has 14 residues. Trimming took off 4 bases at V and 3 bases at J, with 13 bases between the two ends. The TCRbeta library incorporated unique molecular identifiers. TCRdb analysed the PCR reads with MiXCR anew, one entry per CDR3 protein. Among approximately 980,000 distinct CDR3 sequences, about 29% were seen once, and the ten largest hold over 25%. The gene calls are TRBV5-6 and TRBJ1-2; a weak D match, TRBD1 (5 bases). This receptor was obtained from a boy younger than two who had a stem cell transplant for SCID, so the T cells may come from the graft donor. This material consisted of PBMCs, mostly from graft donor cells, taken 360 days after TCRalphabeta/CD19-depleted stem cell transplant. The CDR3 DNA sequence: TGTGCCAGCAGCAGAACTACAGGCTACTATGGCTACACCTTC. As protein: CASSRTTGYYGYTF.